These T cell receptor beta chains were read from a single sample in a study of T cell clones after liver transplantation. The assay was immunoSEQ multiplex PCR, and TCRdb's table has in-frame clones only and misses some. The sample lists some 120,000 clones, over 75% occurring once. Sequencing was performed on CD4+ T cells from blood, taken 12 months after liver transplant. The receptors come from a human patient who received a liver transplant. Certain T cells may be donor cells from the graft. Each CDR3 is given with its conserved first and last residue. D genes are given only for firm matches. The size field is filled for only some rows; it gives once, few, many or a size class.

j_call cdr3_length d_call v_call clone_size cdr3_aa cdr3_nt
TRBJ2-5 16 TRBD2 TRBV7-6 . CASSPPGTSYQETQYF TGTGCCAGCAGCCCACCCGGGACTAGCTACCAAGAGACCCAGTACTTC
TRBJ1-5 14 . TRBV5-8 once CASSFGRRNQPQHF TGTGCCAGCAGCTTTGGCCGGAGAAATCAGCCCCAGCATTTT
TRBJ2-2 14 . TRBV18 once CASSLLEETGELFF TGTGCCAGCTCACTGCTGGAGGAAACCGGGGAGCTGTTTTTT
TRBJ2-7 14 . TRBV18 . CASSPGQGTYEQYF TGTGCCAGCTCACCAGGGCAGGGGACCTACGAGCAGTACTTC
TRBJ1-2 13 TRBD1 TRBV7-9 . CAGGDRGFYGYTF TGTGCCGGCGGGGACAGGGGCTTCTATGGCTACACCTTC
TRBJ2-3 15 TRBD1 TRBV2 . CASSIDRGRTDTQYF TGTGCCAGCAGTATAGACAGGGGGCGGACAGATACGCAGTATTTT
TRBJ1-2 14 . TRBV4-3 . CASSQDQRGYGYTF TGCGCCAGCAGCCAAGATCAACGGGGTTATGGCTACACCTTC
TRBJ2-7 13 . TRBV11-3 . CASSPGLSYEQYF TGTGCCAGCAGCCCCGGACTCTCCTACGAGCAGTACTTC
TRBJ1-4 13 . TRBV19 . CASSPSGNEKLFF TGTGCCAGTAGTCCCTCCGGTAATGAAAAACTGTTTTTT
TRBJ2-1 14 . TRBV6-1 once CASSEAVSYNEQFF TGTGCCAGCAGTGAAGCGGTTTCCTACAATGAGCAGTTCTTC
TRBJ2-1 14 TRBD1 TRBV9 once CASSVVGQNNEQFF TGTGCCAGCAGCGTAGTGGGACAGAACAATGAGCAGTTCTTC
TRBJ2-1 12 . TRBV2 once CASSASAPQQFF TGTGCCAGCAGTGCCAGCGCCCCTCAGCAGTTCTTC
TRBJ1-3 14 . TRBV4-3 . CASSPTGTGNTIYF TGCGCCAGCAGCCCTACAGGAACTGGAAACACCATATATTTT
TRBJ2-5 14 . TRBV5-1 . CASSPQTGEETQYF TGCGCCAGCAGTCCCCAAACGGGAGAAGAGACCCAGTACTTC
TRBJ2-2 15 . TRBV5-1 . CASSFGATNTGELFF TGCGCCAGCAGCTTCGGGGCTACGAACACCGGGGAGCTGTTTTTT
TRBJ2-5 13 . TRBV25-1 once CASSEQGLETQYF TGTGCCAGCAGCGAACAGGGTTTAGAGACCCAGTACTTC
TRBJ1-5 11 . TRBV19 . CASSTLDVQHF TGTGCCAGTAGTACCTTGGATGTCCAGCATTTT
TRBJ2-7 13 . TRBV5-4 once CASSLDGAYEQYF TGTGCCAGCAGCTTGGACGGTGCCTACGAGCAGTACTTC
TRBJ2-1 15 TRBD2 TRBV6-5 few CASSRLAGGYNEQFF TGTGCCAGCAGTAGACTAGCGGGAGGCTACAATGAGCAGTTCTTC
TRBJ2-7 15 TRBD1 TRBV9 . CASSVDRVPTSEQYF TGTGCCAGCAGCGTGGACAGGGTCCCCACATCCGAGCAGTACTTC
TRBJ1-1 15 . TRBV28 . CASSLPNSGVTEAFF TGTGCCAGCAGTTTACCGAACTCAGGAGTCACTGAAGCTTTCTTT
TRBJ2-7 16 TRBD2 TRBV28 . CASSLMLAGGLYEQYF TGTGCCAGCAGTTTGATGTTGGCGGGAGGGCTCTACGAGCAGTACTTC
TRBJ2-5 16 . TRBV9 . CASSASLGVGEETQYF TGTGCCAGCAGCGCCTCCCTTGGGGTGGGGGAAGAGACCCAGTACTTC
TRBJ1-1 11 . TRBV10-3 once CAISGQAEAFF TGTGCCATCAGTGGACAGGCTGAAGCTTTCTTT
TRBJ1-4 14 . TRBV15 . CATSPLRGVEKLFF TGTGCCACCAGCCCCCTACGAGGGGTGGAAAAACTGTTTTTT
TRBJ1-1 13 . TRBV21-1 . CASSKHGGTEAFF TGTGCCAGCAGCAAGCACGGTGGGACTGAAGCTTTCTTT
TRBJ1-2 14 TRBD1 TRBV9 . CASSAATGVYGYTF TGTGCCAGCAGCGCCGCAACAGGGGTCTATGGCTACACCTTC
TRBJ2-1 16 . TRBV5-1 . CASSYLSRGGDNEQFF TGCGCCAGCAGCTATCTGAGTAGGGGAGGTGACAATGAGCAGTTCTTC
TRBJ2-5 15 TRBD1 TRBV5-8 . CASSLDGTGLKTQYF TGTGCCAGCAGCTTGGACGGGACAGGGTTGAAGACCCAGTACTTC
TRBJ2-7 16 TRBD2 TRBV6-1 . CASSVTSGPSSYEQYF TGTGCCAGCAGTGTAACTAGCGGGCCAAGCTCCTACGAGCAGTACTTC
TRBJ1-2 13 . TRBV18 . CASSPQGIRGYTF TGTGCCAGCTCACCACAGGGAATACGGGGCTACACCTTC